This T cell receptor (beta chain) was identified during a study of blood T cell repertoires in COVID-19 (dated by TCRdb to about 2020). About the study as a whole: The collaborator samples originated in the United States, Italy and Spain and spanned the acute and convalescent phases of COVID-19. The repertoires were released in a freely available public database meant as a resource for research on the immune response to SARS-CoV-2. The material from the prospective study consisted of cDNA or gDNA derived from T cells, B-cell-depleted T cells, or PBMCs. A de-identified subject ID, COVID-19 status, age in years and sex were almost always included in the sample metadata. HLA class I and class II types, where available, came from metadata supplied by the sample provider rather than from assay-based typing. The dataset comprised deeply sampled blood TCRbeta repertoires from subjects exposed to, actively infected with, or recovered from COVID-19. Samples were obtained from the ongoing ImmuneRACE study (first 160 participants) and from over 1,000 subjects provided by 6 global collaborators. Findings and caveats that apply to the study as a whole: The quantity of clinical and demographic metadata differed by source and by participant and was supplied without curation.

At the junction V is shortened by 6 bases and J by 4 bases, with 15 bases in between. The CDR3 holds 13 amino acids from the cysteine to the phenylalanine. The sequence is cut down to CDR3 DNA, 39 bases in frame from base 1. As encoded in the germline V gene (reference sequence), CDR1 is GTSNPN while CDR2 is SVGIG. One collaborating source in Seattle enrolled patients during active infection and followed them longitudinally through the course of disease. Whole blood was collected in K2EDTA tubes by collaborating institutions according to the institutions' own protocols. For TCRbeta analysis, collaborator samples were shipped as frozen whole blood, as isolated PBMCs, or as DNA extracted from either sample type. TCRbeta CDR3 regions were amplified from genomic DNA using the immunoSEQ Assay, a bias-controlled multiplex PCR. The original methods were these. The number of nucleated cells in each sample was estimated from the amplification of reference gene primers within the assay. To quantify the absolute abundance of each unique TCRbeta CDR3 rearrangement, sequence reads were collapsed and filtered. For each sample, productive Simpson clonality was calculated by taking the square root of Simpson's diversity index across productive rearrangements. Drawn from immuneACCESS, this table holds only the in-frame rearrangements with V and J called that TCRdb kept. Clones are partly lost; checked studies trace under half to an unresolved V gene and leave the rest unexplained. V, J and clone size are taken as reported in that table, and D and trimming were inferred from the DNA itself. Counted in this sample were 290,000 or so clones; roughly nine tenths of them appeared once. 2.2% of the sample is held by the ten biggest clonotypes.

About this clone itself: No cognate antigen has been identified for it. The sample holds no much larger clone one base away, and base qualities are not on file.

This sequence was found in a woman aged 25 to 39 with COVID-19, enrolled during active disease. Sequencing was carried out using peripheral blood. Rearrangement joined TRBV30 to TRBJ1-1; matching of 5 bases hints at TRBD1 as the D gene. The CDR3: CACTDPGGTEAFF. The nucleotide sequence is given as TGTGCCTGCACTGACCCGGGGGGCACTGAAGCTTTCTTT.